In its sample, the clone carrying this TCR beta chain was seen many times. Its antigen remains unknown. The entry originates in a study of CD8 T cells in ankylosing spondylitis. Whole-study findings and limits: Among TCR beta sequences, a motif of several highly homologous variants appeared characteristic of ankylosing spondylitis blood.

Germline values: CDR1 SQVTM, CDR2 ANQGSEA. V was clipped by 0 bases and J by 3 bases, with 8 bases between them. The CDR3 extends over 14 amino acids. In TCRdb, the 5' RACE reads were re-called with MiXCR into one record per CDR3 protein. The repertoire consists of over 150,000 distinct CDR3 sequences, with more than 10% occurring once and the leading ten covering about 17%. This rearrangement joins TRBV29-1 to TRBJ2-2; D is undetermined. Sequencing was performed on blood, either unsorted or a sorted T cell fraction (not recorded which). This TCR was sampled from a male donor with ankylosing spondylitis or in good health (not recorded which). CDR3 residues: CSVEDPPYTGELFF. CDR3 bases: TGCAGCGTTGAAGATCCCCCCTACACCGGGGAGCTGTTTTTT.